Sequencing of this TCR beta chain was carried out in a study of ipilimumab plus nivolumab after autologous stem cell transplantation. Ipilimumab, 1 mg/kg, started 14 to 28 days after autologous transplant. CDR1 is SGHDT, CDR2 YYEEEE, per germline. The junction had 4 bases not matched to a gene; V was cut back by 3 bases and J by 4 bases. The CDR3 has 14 residues. Here immunoSEQ multiplex PCR was the method, and the copy in TCRdb shows in-frame clones only, minus some. The sample lists 17,000 or so clones; roughly 80% were seen once. The chain is built from TRBV5-6 and TRBJ2-1; TRBD2 matches at 7 bases. This sequence was found in a male donor with diffuse large B-cell lymphoma. The sequences come from PBMCs, collected in a trial of ipilimumab plus nivolumab as post-transplant consolidation. CDR3 DNA: TGTGCCAGCAGCTCGCGGGGGTCTTACAATGAGCAGTTCTTC. Translating gives CASSSRGSYNEQFF.